These T cell receptor beta chains were read from a single sample in a study of T cell responses to AZD1222 COVID-19 vaccine. Profiling relied on immunoSEQ multiplex PCR, and the TCRdb table lists in-frame clones only, not all of them. Seen here are 70,000 to 75,000 clones, about 90% observed once, and the top ten hold 1% to 1.5%. This material consisted of peripheral blood, taken 28 days after the second AZD1222 dose. The receptors derive from an adult who received the AZD1222 COVID-19 vaccine. CDR3s include the opening cysteine and the closing phenylalanine or tryptophan. The D gene is left open where the match is weak. Clone size is not always given. Where it is, it says once, few, many or a class for expanded clones.

clone_size	d_call	v_call	j_call	cdr3_aa	cdr3_nt
.	.	TRBV7-9	TRBJ1-2	CASSHGTGMGYTF	TGTGCCAGCAGTCACGGGACCGGCATGGGCTACACCTTC
.	TRBD1	TRBV18	TRBJ2-7	CASSPPTGRNEQYF	TGTGCCAGCTCACCACCGACAGGGCGGAACGAGCAGTACTTC
.	.	TRBV12-5	TRBJ1-2	CASGRQSNYGYTF	TGTGCTAGTGGTCGTCAGTCTAACTATGGCTACACCTTC
.	.	TRBV7-2	TRBJ1-2	CASSLGPENYGYTF	TGTGCCAGCAGCTTAGGCCCGGAGAACTATGGCTACACCTTC
.	TRBD2	TRBV4-1	TRBJ2-7	CASSQTSSGGPYEQYF	TGCGCCAGCAGCCAGACATCTAGCGGCGGGCCCTACGAGCAGTACTTC
.	TRBD2	TRBV5-1	TRBJ2-1	CASSLGLAGYNEQFF	TGCGCCAGCAGCTTGGGACTAGCGGGATACAATGAGCAGTTCTTC
.	TRBD2	TRBV7-9	TRBJ2-7	CASSLAGGPYEQYF	TGTGCCAGCAGCTTGGCGGGAGGGCCATACGAGCAGTACTTC
.	.	TRBV29-1	TRBJ1-4	CSVLGLPDEKLFF	TGCAGCGTCCTGGGACTGCCCGATGAAAAACTGTTTTTT
.	.	TRBV7-9	TRBJ1-6	CASSPTGTANSPLHF	TGTGCCAGCAGCCCAACCGGGACGGCTAATTCACCCCTCCACTTT
once	.	TRBV2	TRBJ2-7	CASSLQGFYEQYF	TGTGCCAGCAGTCTACAGGGATTCTACGAGCAGTACTTC
.	.	TRBV9	TRBJ1-2	CASSPERARGYTF	TGTGCCAGCAGCCCGGAGAGGGCGCGGGGCTACACCTTC
.	TRBD1	TRBV2	TRBJ2-2	CASRGTANTGELFF	TGTGCCAGCAGAGGGACAGCGAACACCGGGGAGCTGTTTTTT
.	.	TRBV10-3	TRBJ1-2	CAISGGYNYGYTF	TGTGCCATCAGTGGAGGGTACAACTATGGCTACACCTTC
few	TRBD1	TRBV19	TRBJ1-5	CASRLQGKGNQPQHF	TGTGCCAGTAGGCTACAGGGGAAGGGCAATCAGCCCCAGCATTTT
.	TRBD2	TRBV29-1	TRBJ2-5	CSGRLAGGQTQYF	TGCAGCGGCCGACTAGCGGGAGGGCAGACCCAGTACTTC
.	.	TRBV7-9	TRBJ1-1	CASSLKSRGSGTEAFF	TGTGCCAGCAGCTTAAAATCGCGTGGGAGTGGCACTGAAGCTTTCTTT
.	.	TRBV19	TRBJ1-4	CASKAQYDSEKLFF	TGTGCCAGTAAAGCCCAATACGATAGTGAAAAACTGTTTTTT
.	.	TRBV6-5	TRBJ1-1	CASRDRGNTEAFF	TGTGCCAGCAGGGATCGTGGAAACACTGAAGCTTTCTTT
.	.	TRBV30	TRBJ1-4	CAWSVGGDIEKLFF	TGTGCCTGGAGTGTCGGGGGGGATATTGAAAAACTGTTTTTT
.	TRBD1	TRBV5-6	TRBJ1-5	CASSLWDRRNQPQHF	TGTGCCAGCAGCCTTTGGGACAGAAGGAATCAGCCCCAGCATTTT
.	TRBD2	TRBV29-1	TRBJ2-3	CSVRSGTSTDTQYF	TGCAGCGTCCGGAGCGGGACCAGCACAGATACGCAGTATTTT
.	.	TRBV27	TRBJ1-1	CASSLTLGTEAFF	TGTGCCAGCAGTTTAACCCTAGGGACTGAAGCTTTCTTT